This section outlines one T cell receptor (beta chain) sequence together with its context. Its antigen is unidentified. Some second doses came at about 4 weeks and others at about 12 weeks; these were pooled. This sample is drawn from a study of T cell responses to AZD1222 COVID-19 vaccine. Overall study results and limits: At baseline, just 5 or 6 AZD1222 recipients tested seropositive. The study found vaccine-associated CD4 TCRs spanning spike, dominant at 160-218 and 743-854.

The CDR3 extends over 14 amino acids. The V gene's germline CDR1 is SGHDT and CDR2 YYEEEE. After removal of 4 bases from V and 3 bases from J, the junction contained 6 bases not matched to a gene. Generated by immunoSEQ multiplex PCR, the TCRdb table keeps only in-frame clones and is missing some. The data show around 140,000 clones, about 86% seen once. Sequencing was performed on peripheral blood, taken 28 days after the second AZD1222 dose. This sequence was found in an adult who received the AZD1222 COVID-19 vaccine. This chain connects TRBV5-6 to TRBJ2-7; 8 positions agree with TRBD1. Here the CDR3 reads CASSRGTGRYEQYF. The CDR3, as DNA: TGTGCCAGCAGCCGAGGGACAGGACGCTACGAGCAGTACTTC.